This T cell receptor beta chain was profiled in a study of T cells in localized non-small cell lung cancer. General study results and limits: Measurement of T cell clonality placed uninvolved adjacent lung highest, above the level in tumor.

Germline V lookup: CDR1 LNHDA, CDR2 SQIVND (reference sequence). The V gene lost 7 bases and the J gene lost 9 bases, with 19 bases spanning the gap. The CDR3 extends over 15 amino acids. Libraries were prepared by immunoSEQ multiplex PCR; TCRdb keeps only in-frame clonotypes and omits some of them. The sample lists 13,000 or so clones, around 83% occurring once. Worth noting for this clone: Its specificity is not known.

The chain combines TRBV19 with TRBJ1-6; a weak D match, TRBD1 (5 bases). This TCR derives from a male donor aged 60 or older with stage III lung adenocarcinoma. The sample in question was peripheral blood, obtained before any cancer treatment. This CDR3 is CASTGSGTVTSPLHF. DNA of the CDR3: TGTGCCAGTACCGGATCCGGGACCGTGACTTCACCCCTCCACTTT.